Below, one TCR beta chain is given with its context. The data stem from a study of technical replicates of blood from a handful of donors. The assay was immunoSEQ multiplex PCR, and TCRdb's table has in-frame clones only and misses some. Found here are tens of thousands of clones, roughly 94% of them singletons; the top ten hold 0.2% to 0.3%. Germline values: CDR1 SGHDN, CDR2 FVKESK. The CDR3 is 17 amino acids. V was clipped by 0 bases and J by 4 bases, with 15 bases between them. This sequence was found in a human donor in good health. This chain connects TRBV14 to TRBJ2-2; D is perhaps TRBD1 (7 bases). What was sequenced was T cells isolated from PBMCs. CDR3 region: CASSQDWAGGLTGELFF. In nucleotides, the CDR3 is TGTGCCAGCAGCCAAGATTGGGCAGGGGGACTCACCGGGGAGCTGTTTTTT.